This TCR beta chain was profiled in a study of T cells in Graves' hyperthyroidism and ophthalmopathy. Whole-study results and caveats: Researchers found most expanded thyroid clonotypes above 0.001 in blood as well.

CDR3 length equals 14 residues. From germline, CDR1 is MDHEN and CDR2 SYDVKM. Trimming left V 10 bases short and J 1 base short, with 17 bases between. This clonotype has more than one count but fewer than ten. Its antigen is not identified. Used for diagnoses were clinical symptoms, serum thyroxine and TRAb, thyroid ultrasound and orbital computed tomography. RNA transcripts provided the source from which TCR beta CDR3 regions were amplified. Carried out on the TCR CDR3, a first-round RT-PCR used the HTBI primer set. Using its own MiXCR run on the multiplex PCR reads, TCRdb lists one record per CDR3 protein. The table shows 700,000 or so distinct CDR3 sequences, with over 15% occurring only once.

Input material: blood. The receptor was derived from a man younger than 35 with Graves' hyperthyroidism. This chain links TRBV28 with TRBJ2-7; D perhaps matches TRBD1 (7 bases). This chain's CDR3 is CATHVQGGSYEQYF. Here the CDR3 DNA reads TGTGCCACTCATGTTCAGGGGGGATCCTACGAGCAGTACTTC.